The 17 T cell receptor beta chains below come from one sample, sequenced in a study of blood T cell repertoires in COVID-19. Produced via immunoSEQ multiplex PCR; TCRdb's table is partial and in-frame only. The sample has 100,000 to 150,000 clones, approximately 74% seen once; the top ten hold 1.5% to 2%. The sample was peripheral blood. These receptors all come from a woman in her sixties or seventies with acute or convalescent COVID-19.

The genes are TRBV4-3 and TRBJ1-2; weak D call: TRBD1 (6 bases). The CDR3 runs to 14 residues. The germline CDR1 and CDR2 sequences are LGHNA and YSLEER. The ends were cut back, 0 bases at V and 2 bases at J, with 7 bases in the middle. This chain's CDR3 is CASSQDQGNYGYTF. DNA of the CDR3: TGCGCCAGCAGCCAAGATCAGGGGAACTATGGCTACACCTTC.

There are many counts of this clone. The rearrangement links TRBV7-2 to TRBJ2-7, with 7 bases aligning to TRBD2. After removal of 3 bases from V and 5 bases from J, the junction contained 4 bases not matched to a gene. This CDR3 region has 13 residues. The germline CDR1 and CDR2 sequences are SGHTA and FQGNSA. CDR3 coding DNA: TGTGCCAGCAGCTTGGGCCTAGCGGACGAGCAGTACTTC. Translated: CASSLGLADEQYF.

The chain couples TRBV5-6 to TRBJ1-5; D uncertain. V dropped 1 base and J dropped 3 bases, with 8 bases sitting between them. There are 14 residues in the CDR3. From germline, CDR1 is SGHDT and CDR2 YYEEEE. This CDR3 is CASSLSGVNQPQHF. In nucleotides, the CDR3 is TGTGCCAGCAGCTTGTCCGGAGTCAATCAGCCCCAGCATTTT. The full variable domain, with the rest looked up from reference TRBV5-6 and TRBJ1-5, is DAGVTQSPTHLIKTRGQQVTLRCSPKSGHDTVSWYQQALGQGPQFIFQYYEEEERQRGNFPDRFSGHQFPNYSSELNVNALLLGDSALYLCASSLSGVNQPQHFGDGTRLSIL.

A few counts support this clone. The CDR3 sequence: CASSHTGANYGYTF. CDR3 nucleotide sequence: TGTGCCAGCAGCCACACAGGGGCTAACTATGGCTACACCTTC. The chain joins TRBV3-1 (or the pseudogene TRBV3-2) to TRBJ1-2; TRBD1 aligns across 7 bases. CDR1 and CDR2 from the germline V gene are LGHDT and YNNKEL (reference sequence). J gave up 0 bases and V 3 bases, and 1 base lay outside the gene matches. The CDR3 has 14 residues.

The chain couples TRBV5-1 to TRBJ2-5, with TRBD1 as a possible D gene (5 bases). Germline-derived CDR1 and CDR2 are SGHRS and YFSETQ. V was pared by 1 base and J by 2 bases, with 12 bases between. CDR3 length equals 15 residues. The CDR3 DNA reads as TGCGCCAGCAGCTTGTGGCCCAGGGAACAAGAGACCCAGTACTTC. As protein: CASSLWPREQETQYF.

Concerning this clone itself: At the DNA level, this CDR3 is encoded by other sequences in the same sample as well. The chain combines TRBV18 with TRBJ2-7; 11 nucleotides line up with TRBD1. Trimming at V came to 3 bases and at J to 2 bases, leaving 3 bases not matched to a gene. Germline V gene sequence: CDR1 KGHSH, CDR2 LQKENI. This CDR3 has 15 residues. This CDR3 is CASSPGQGAPYEQYF. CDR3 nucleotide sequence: TGTGCCAGCTCACCCGGACAGGGGGCCCCCTACGAGCAGTACTTC.

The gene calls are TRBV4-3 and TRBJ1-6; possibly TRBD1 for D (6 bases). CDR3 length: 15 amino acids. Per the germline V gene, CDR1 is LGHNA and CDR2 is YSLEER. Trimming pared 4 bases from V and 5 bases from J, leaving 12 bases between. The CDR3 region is CASSLGRTDNSPLHF. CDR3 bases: TGCGCCAGCAGCCTCGGCAGGACAGATAATTCACCCCTCCACTTT.

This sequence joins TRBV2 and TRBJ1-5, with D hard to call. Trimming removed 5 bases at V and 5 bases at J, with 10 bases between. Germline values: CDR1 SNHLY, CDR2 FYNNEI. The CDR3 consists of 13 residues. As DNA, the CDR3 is TGTGCCAGCAGTTTATCTCCTTATCAGCCCCAGCATTTT. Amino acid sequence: CASSLSPYQPQHF.

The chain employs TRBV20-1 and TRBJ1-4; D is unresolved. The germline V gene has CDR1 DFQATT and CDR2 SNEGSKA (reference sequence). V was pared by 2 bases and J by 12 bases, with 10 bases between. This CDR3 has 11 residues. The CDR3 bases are TGCAGTGCTAGAATAGTCCAGGAACTGTTTTTT. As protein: CSARIVQELFF.

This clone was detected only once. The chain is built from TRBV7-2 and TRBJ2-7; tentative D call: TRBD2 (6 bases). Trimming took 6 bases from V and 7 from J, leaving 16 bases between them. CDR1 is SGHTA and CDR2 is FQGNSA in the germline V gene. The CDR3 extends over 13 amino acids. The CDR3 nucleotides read TGTGCCAGCAGTTATGCGGGTCGGGGGGAGCAGTACTTC. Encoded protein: CASSYAGRGEQYF.

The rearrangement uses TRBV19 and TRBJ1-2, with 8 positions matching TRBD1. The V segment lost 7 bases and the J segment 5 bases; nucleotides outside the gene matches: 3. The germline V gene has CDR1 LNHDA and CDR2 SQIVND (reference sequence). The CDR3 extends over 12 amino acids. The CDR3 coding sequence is TGTGCCAGTACTAGACAGGGGTATGGCTACACCTTC. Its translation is CASTRQGYGYTF.

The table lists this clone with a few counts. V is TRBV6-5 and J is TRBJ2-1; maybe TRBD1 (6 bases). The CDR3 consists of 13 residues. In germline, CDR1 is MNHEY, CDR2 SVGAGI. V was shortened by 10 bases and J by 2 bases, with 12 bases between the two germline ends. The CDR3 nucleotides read TGTGCCACTGGACAGTCAACCTACAATGAGCAGTTCTTC. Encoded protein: CATGQSTYNEQFF.

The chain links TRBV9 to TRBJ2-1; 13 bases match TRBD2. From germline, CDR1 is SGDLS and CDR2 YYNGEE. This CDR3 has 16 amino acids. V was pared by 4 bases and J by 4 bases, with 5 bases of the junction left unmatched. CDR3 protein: CASSPKLAGGYNEQFF. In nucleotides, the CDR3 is TGTGCCAGCAGCCCAAAACTAGCGGGAGGGTACAATGAGCAGTTCTTC. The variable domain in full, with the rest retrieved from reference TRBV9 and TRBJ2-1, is DSGVTQTPKHLITATGQRVTLRCSPRSGDLSVYWYQQSLDQGLQFLIQYYNGEERAKGNILERFSAQQFPDLHSELNLSSLELGDSALYFCASSPKLAGGYNEQFFGPGTRLTVL.

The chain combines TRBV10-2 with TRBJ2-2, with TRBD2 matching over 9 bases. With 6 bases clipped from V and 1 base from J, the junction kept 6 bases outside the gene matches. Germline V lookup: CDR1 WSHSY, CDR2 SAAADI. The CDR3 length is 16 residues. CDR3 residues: CASSTPTSGNTGELFF. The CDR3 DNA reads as TGCGCCAGCAGCACCCCGACTAGCGGGAACACCGGGGAGCTGTTTTTT.

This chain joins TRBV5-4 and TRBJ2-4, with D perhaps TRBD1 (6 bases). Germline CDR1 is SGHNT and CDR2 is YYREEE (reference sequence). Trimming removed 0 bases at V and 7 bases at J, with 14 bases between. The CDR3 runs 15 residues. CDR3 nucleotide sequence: TGTGCCAGCAGCTTGGTGGGACCGAGGGGGAACATTCAGTACTTC. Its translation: CASSLVGPRGNIQYF.

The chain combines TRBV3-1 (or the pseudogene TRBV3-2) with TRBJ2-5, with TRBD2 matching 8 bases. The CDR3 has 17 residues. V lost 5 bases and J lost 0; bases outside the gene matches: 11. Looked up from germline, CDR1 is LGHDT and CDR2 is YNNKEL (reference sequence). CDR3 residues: CASSSTSGESYQETQYF. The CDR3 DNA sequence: TGTGCCAGCAGCTCCACTAGCGGCGAATCGTACCAAGAGACCCAGTACTTC.

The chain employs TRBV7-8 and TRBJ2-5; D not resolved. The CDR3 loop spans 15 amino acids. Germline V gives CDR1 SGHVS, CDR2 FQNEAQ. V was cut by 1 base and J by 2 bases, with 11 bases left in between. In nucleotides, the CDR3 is TGTGCCAGCAGCTTAGGATTAGCAGCTCAAGAGACCCAGTACTTC. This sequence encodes CASSLGLAAQETQYF. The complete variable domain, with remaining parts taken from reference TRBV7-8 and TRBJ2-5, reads GAGVSQSPRYKVAKRGQDVALRCDPISGHVSLFWYQQALGQGPEFLTYFQNEAQLDKSGLPSDRFFAERPEGSVSTLKIQRTQQEDSAVYLCASSLGLAAQETQYFGPGTRLLVL.